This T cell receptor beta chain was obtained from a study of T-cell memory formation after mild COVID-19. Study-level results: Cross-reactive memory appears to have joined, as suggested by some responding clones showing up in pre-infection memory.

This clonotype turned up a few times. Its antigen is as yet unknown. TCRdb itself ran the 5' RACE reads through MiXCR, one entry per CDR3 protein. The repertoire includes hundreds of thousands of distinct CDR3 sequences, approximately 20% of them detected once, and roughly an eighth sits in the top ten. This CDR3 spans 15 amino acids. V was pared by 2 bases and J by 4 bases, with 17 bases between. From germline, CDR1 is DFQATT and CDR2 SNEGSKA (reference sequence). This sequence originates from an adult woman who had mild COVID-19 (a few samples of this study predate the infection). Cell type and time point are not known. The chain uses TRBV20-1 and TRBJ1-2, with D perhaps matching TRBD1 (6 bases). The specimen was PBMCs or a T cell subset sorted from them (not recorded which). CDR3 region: CSARRKQGTLYGYTF. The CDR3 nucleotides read TGCAGTGCTAGACGAAAACAGGGAACCCTCTATGGCTACACCTTC.